This T cell receptor (beta chain) was observed in a study of CD8 T cells in ankylosing spondylitis. This clonotype was detected many times. Its antigen is as yet unknown. Study-wide results and limits: Seven to nine highly homologous variants made up a TCR beta motif that seemed to typify ankylosing spondylitis blood. CD8+ cells made up the disease-linked clones, which were relatively rare in peripheral blood. Certain motif variants had earlier been reported in reactive arthritis synovial fluid and blood. Matched ankylosing spondylitis synovial fluid reportedly showed significant enrichment of disease-linked clones.

Quantitative barcoded 5'-RACE was used to prepare TCR beta libraries. TCRdb redid the calling of the 5' RACE reads with MiXCR, one entry per CDR3 protein. The sample includes more than 500,000 distinct CDR3 sequences, less than 6% seen only once; the top ten take around 3.5%. This CDR3 has 18 amino acids. V dropped 0 bases and J dropped 4 bases, with 16 bases sitting between them. Germline V gene data show CDR1 as MGHRA and CDR2 as YSYEKL. The chain couples TRBV4-1 to TRBJ1-6; D call uncertain. The specimen sequenced was blood, either unsorted or a sorted T cell fraction (not recorded which). The sequence came from a male donor with ankylosing spondylitis. CDR3: CASSQDENTEAYNSPLHF. As DNA, the CDR3 is TGCGCCAGCAGCCAAGATGAGAACACAGAAGCTTATAATTCACCCCTCCACTTT.